These 5 T cell receptor beta chains share one sample of origin, sequenced in a study of cytomegalovirus exposure and HLA in healthy donors. Profiling relied on immunoSEQ multiplex PCR, and the TCRdb table lists in-frame clones only, not all of them. The table records roughly 250,000 clones, 75% to 90% of them present only once. Material: PBMCs. Source of these receptors: a woman aged 25 to 39 in good health and CMV-seropositive.

With respect to this clone: Other DNA sequences within the sample encode an identical CDR3. This chain connects TRBV29-1 to TRBJ2-1; 7 nucleotides line up with TRBD2. CDR1 is SQVTM, CDR2 ANQGSEA, per germline. The CDR3 spans 10 residues. Germline trimming cut 4 bases from V and 9 bases from J; bases unmatched to any gene: 0. DNA for the CDR3: TGCAGCGTTGGGGGGGGTGAGCAGTTCTTC. Its translation: CSVGGGEQFF.

J is TRBJ1-4 and V is TRBV5-1; 8 bases map to TRBD1. Germline assignment: CDR1 SGHRS and CDR2 YFSETQ. The CDR3 consists of 13 residues. Trimming took 5 bases from V and 7 from J; bases not matched to a gene: 4. CDR3: CASRQGGGEKLFF. The CDR3 region has the DNA TGCGCCAGCAGACAGGGGGGAGGTGAAAAACTGTTTTTT.

J is TRBJ1-1 and V is TRBV7-3; maybe TRBD1 (5 bases). Trimming pared 5 bases from V and 4 bases from J, leaving 14 bases between. This CDR3 has 14 amino acids. CDR1 is SGHTA and CDR2 is FQGTGA in the germline V gene. CDR3 coding DNA: TGTGCCAGCAGCGCACAGGTTTCGGGCACTGAAGCTTTCTTT. Amino acids: CASSAQVSGTEAFF.

The V gene is TRBV5-1, the J gene TRBJ2-5; TRBD1 matches at 9 bases. Looked up from germline, CDR1 is SGHRS and CDR2 is YFSETQ. V trimming: 3 bases; J trimming: 5 bases; junction bases outside the gene matches: 8. The CDR3 spans 15 residues. DNA for the CDR3: TGCGCCAGCAGCTGGATGGGACAGGGTCAGGAGACCCAGTACTTC. Amino acid sequence: CASSWMGQGQETQYF.

This sequence joins TRBV11-3 and TRBJ2-1, with TRBD2 identical over 8 bases. Trimming at V came to 8 bases and at J to 3 bases, leaving 6 bases not matched to a gene. Germline V CDR1 and CDR2: SGHNT, YENEEA. The CDR3 extends over 14 amino acids. CDR3 sequence (DNA): TGTGCCAGCCAAAAAGCGGGGGTCTACAATGAGCAGTTCTTC. It is translated as CASQKAGVYNEQFF.